The 25 T cell receptor beta chains reported below all come from one sample, sequenced in a study of molecular identifiers for immune sequencing clone quantification. TCRdb independently ran MiXCR on the PCR reads; one entry per CDR3 protein. The sample lists roughly 93,000 distinct CDR3 sequences; 15% to 20% were seen once. Sequencing was done on a sample of naive CD8+ T cells from blood, with Jurkat cell RNA spiked in. Subset reported: FACS-sorted CD8+CD4-CCR7+CD45RA+ naive T cells. The receptor source for this set is a human donor in good health. Some libraries in this study had Jurkat cell RNA spiked in.

This clonotype was detected ten times or more. The V gene is TRBV18, the J gene TRBJ1-5; tentative D call: TRBD1 (5 bases). Germline V gives CDR1 KGHSH, CDR2 LQKENI. Deletions cut 3 bases from V and 0 bases from J, with 12 bases between. The CDR3 has 16 amino acids. CDR3 residues: CASSPAGHNSNQPQHF. In DNA form, the CDR3 reads TGTGCCAGCTCACCCGCGGGGCACAATAGCAATCAGCCCCAGCATTTT.

The rearrangement joins TRBV20-1 to TRBJ2-1, with 7 nucleotides matching TRBD2. The germline CDR1 and CDR2 sequences are DFQATT and SNEGSKA (reference sequence). The length of the CDR3 is 15 residues. V lost 1 base and J lost 5; bases outside the gene matches: 8. Here the CDR3 DNA reads TGCAGTGCTAGAGTAACACGAACTAGCGACAATGAGCAGTTCTTC. It specifies CSARVTRTSDNEQFF.

This clonotype was seen ten or more times. The CDR3 loop is CSARWTGGYSYNEQFF. In DNA form, the CDR3 reads TGCAGTGCTAGATGGACAGGCGGATACTCCTACAATGAGCAGTTCTTC. The rearrangement uses TRBV20-1 and TRBJ2-1, with 7 bases that match TRBD1. CDR3 length equals 16 residues. Germline CDR1 reads DFQATT; CDR2 reads SNEGSKA (reference sequence). V trimming: 2 bases; J trimming: 0 bases; junction bases outside the gene matches: 7.

This clonotype was seen many times. J is TRBJ2-3 and V is TRBV6-2 or TRBV6-3, with a possible D match to TRBD2 (5 bases). CDR1 MNHEY and CDR2 SVGEGT come from the germline V gene. Trimming removed 6 bases at V and 4 bases at J, with 20 bases between. The CDR3 is 16 amino acids. DNA of the CDR3: TGTGCCAGCAGCACACCTAGGAGGAAGTACCCAGATACGCAGTATTTT. It encodes CASSTPRRKYPDTQYF.

This clonotype showed up just once. This may come from a read error, since a much larger clone is one base off. No conserved phenylalanine or tryptophan is present at the end of the CDR3, so a read error is the likely explanation. The V call is TRBV7-9, the J call TRBJ1-1, with D hard to call. This CDR3 region has 15 residues. Trimming removed 2 bases at V and 3 bases at J, with 13 bases between. Germline V lookup: CDR1 SEHNR, CDR2 FQNEAQ (reference sequence). The CDR3 spells CASSLWEDPDTEAFI. The DNA of the CDR3 is TGTGCCAGCAGCTTATGGGAGGATCCGGACACTGAAGCTTTCATT.

In this sample, this clonotype turned up many times. J is TRBJ1-5 and V is TRBV29-1; D not resolved. Looked up from germline, CDR1 is SQVTM and CDR2 is ANQGSEA. This CDR3 spans 12 amino acids. V shed 0 bases and J shed 7 bases, with 7 bases lying between them. This CDR3 is CSVEDPGQPQHF. CDR3 coding DNA: TGCAGCGTTGAAGACCCTGGCCAGCCCCAGCATTTT.

This clonotype was seen at least ten times. The chain is built from TRBV10-3 and TRBJ2-5, with TRBD2 identical over 12 bases. V dropped 2 bases and J dropped 4; count of bases not matched to a gene: 11. CDR3 size: 18 residues. Germline V gives CDR1 ENHRY, CDR2 SYGVKD. Here the CDR3 DNA reads TGTGCCATCAGTGAGGTCAGCCGAGGACTAGCGGGAAGAGAGACCCAGTACTTC. Its translation is CAISEVSRGLAGRETQYF.

This clonotype was seen repeatedly, ten times or more. The rearrangement uses TRBV28 and TRBJ2-2, with TRBD2 matching over 7 bases. Trimming removed 5 bases from V and 6 bases from J; junction bases left unmatched: 12. The length of the CDR3 is 16 residues. The germline V gene encodes CDR1 MDHEN and CDR2 SYDVKM. CDR3 coding DNA: TGTGCCAGCAGTCCCCTGGCGGGAGTTGTATCCGGGGAGCTGTTTTTT. Its protein is CASSPLAGVVSGELFF.

This clonotype was detected many times. DNA of the CDR3: TGTGCTAGTGGTTTGGTTGGACTAGCGGGTGATACGCAGTATTTT. This gives the protein CASGLVGLAGDTQYF. This chain joins TRBV12-5 and TRBJ2-3; 11 bases match TRBD2. Germline V lookup: CDR1 LGHNT, CDR2 FRNRAP. The CDR3 totals 15 residues. With V trimmed by 0 bases and J by 6 bases, 2 bases remained unmatched.

The J gene is TRBJ2-2, the V gene TRBV6-2 or TRBV6-3, with 10 bases that match TRBD2. The ends lost 2 bases at V and 7 bases at J; junction bases unmatched: 10. The CDR3 sequence is 17 residues long. CDR1 and CDR2 (germline): MNHEY, SVGEGT. The CDR3 bases are TGTGCCAGCAGTTACATGGCTAGCGGGAGTTGGAACGGGGAGCTGTTTTTT. Its protein is CASSYMASGSWNGELFF.

This clonotype was seen at least ten times. The chain is built from TRBV27 and TRBJ1-1; unclear D gene. Trimming cost V 2 bases and J 7 bases, with 11 bases left between them. The CDR3 covers 13 residues. Per the germline V gene, CDR1 is MNHEY and CDR2 is SMNVEV (reference sequence). The CDR3 DNA reads as TGTGCCAGCAGTTTAGTAGCACTTGGTGAAGCTTTCTTT. This translates into CASSLVALGEAFF.

Ten or more counts support this clonotype. The chain has TRBV30 and TRBJ2-3; TRBD2 agrees at 8 bases. CDR1 and CDR2 from the germline V gene are GTSNPN and SVGIG (reference sequence). The CDR3 extends over 14 amino acids. V shed 5 bases, J shed 4 bases, and the junction held 8 bases outside the gene matches. The CDR3 region is CAWDGAGGADTQYF. For the CDR3, the DNA is TGTGCCTGGGACGGTGCGGGGGGTGCAGATACGCAGTATTTT. The full variable domain, rest sourced from reference TRBV30 and TRBJ2-3, is SQTIHQWPATLVQPVGSPLSLECTVEGTSNPNLYWYRQAAGRGLQLLFYSVGIGQISSEVPQNLSASRPQDRQFILSSKKLLLSDSGFYLCAWDGAGGADTQYFGPGTRLTVL.

The rearrangement uses TRBV6-2 or TRBV6-3 and TRBJ2-1; maybe TRBD2 (5 bases). Germline CDR1 reads MNHEY; CDR2 reads SVGEGT. The CDR3 has 17 amino acids. Trimming took 2 bases from V and 0 from J, leaving 14 bases between them. DNA for the CDR3: TGTGCCAGCAGTTACGCCGCCCGGGGTAGCTCCTACAATGAGCAGTTCTTC. Its protein is CASSYAARGSSYNEQFF.

Many counts were recorded for this clonotype. The chain is built from TRBV20-1 and TRBJ2-1; the match to TRBD1 covers 8 bases. Trimming took 5 bases from V and 1 from J; bases not matched to a gene: 10. Germline V lookup: CDR1 DFQATT, CDR2 SNEGSKA (reference sequence). The CDR3 runs to 16 residues. Here the CDR3 DNA reads TGCAGTGCTTCCCCGGGACAGGCGAGTTCCTACAATGAGCAGTTCTTC. Translated: CSASPGQASSYNEQFF.

This clonotype was seen many times. V and J are TRBV5-6 and TRBJ2-5; D may be TRBD2 (5 bases). With 0 bases removed from V and 3 bases from J, the gap between germline ends came to 12 bases. This CDR3 contains 15 residues. The germline V gene has CDR1 SGHDT and CDR2 YYEEEE. The CDR3 reads CASSLVRGSEETQYF. As DNA, the CDR3 is TGTGCCAGCAGCTTGGTCAGAGGGAGTGAAGAGACCCAGTACTTC.

Many counts were recorded for this clonotype. The chain employs TRBV4-3 and TRBJ1-6, with D perhaps TRBD1 (5 bases). V lost 0 bases, J lost 7 bases, and 22 bases lay in between. The germline gives CDR1 LGHNA, CDR2 YSLEER. The CDR3 sequence is 19 residues long. The CDR3 nucleotides are TGCGCCAGCAGCCAAGACCCGACAGCTCCCTTTACGGGGAATTCACCCCTCCACTTT. Protein: CASSQDPTAPFTGNSPLHF.

This sequence joins TRBV30 and TRBJ2-7, with no clear D. V was cut by 3 bases and J by 3 bases, with 12 bases left in between. The CDR3 totals 13 residues. CDR1 and CDR2 (germline): GTSNPN, SVGIG (reference sequence). CDR3 coding DNA: TGTGCCTGGAGCTGGACGGACGGCTACGAGCAGTACTTC. This gives the protein CAWSWTDGYEQYF.

Details on this clonotype: A much larger clone sits a single nucleotide away, making a read error possible. The chain couples TRBV28 to TRBJ1-1; D uncertain. The CDR3 is 14 amino acids. Trimming stripped 7 bases from V and 4 bases from J, with 16 bases between. The germline gives CDR1 MDHEN, CDR2 SYDVKM. The CDR3 region has the DNA TGTGCCAGCACCACCCCGGCCACATCCACTGAAGCTTTCTTT. Translated: CASTTPATSTEAFF.

Details on this clonotype: One end of the junction varies from germline; a read error may be responsible. The rearrangement joins TRBV6-5 to TRBJ2-7, with 8 nucleotides matching TRBD1. This CDR3 region has 15 residues. From germline, CDR1 is MNHEY and CDR2 SVGAGI. The CDR3 is CASSYGQGRTYEQYF. The DNA of the CDR3 is TGCGCCAGCAGTTATGGACAGGGACGGACCTACGAGCAGTACTTC.

The sample holds many counts of this clonotype. The V gene is TRBV19, the J gene TRBJ2-1; tentatively, D is TRBD1 (6 bases). Germline loops: CDR1 LNHDA, CDR2 SQIVND (reference sequence). V lost 5 bases to trimming and J lost 3 bases, with 14 bases between them. The CDR3 runs to 15 residues. CDR3 nucleotide sequence: TGTGCCAGTAGTCCCCGACAGGAGAACTACAATGAGCAGTTCTTC. Translating it yields CASSPRQENYNEQFF.

This clonotype has a handful of counts. Just one base apart from a much larger clone, this may be a read error. The chain couples TRBV7-2 to TRBJ2-1, with D possibly TRBD2 on 5 matching bases. Germline CDR1 reads SGHTA; CDR2 reads FQGNSA. The CDR3 loop spans 13 amino acids. The CDR3 bases are TGTGCCAGCGGCTTAGAACGGCGGGATGAGCAGTTCTTC. This gives the protein CASGLERRDEQFF. The whole variable domain, remainder taken from reference TRBV7-2 and TRBJ2-1, is GAGVSQSPSNKVTEKGKDVELRCDPISGHTALYWYRQSLGQGLEFLIYFQGNSAPDKSGLPSDRFSAERTGGSVSTLTIQRTQQEDSAVYLCASGLERRDEQFFGPGTRLTVL.

This clonotype was counted many times. This chain connects TRBV19 to TRBJ1-5; D is undetermined. Germline V CDR1 and CDR2: LNHDA, SQIVND (reference sequence). The germline V and J ends were trimmed by 6 bases and 0 bases, with 12 bases remaining between them. The CDR3 consists of 15 residues. This CDR3 is CASRPQSYSNQPQHF. CDR3 nucleotide sequence: TGTGCCAGTAGACCACAGAGCTATAGCAATCAGCCCCAGCATTTT.

This clonotype was seen once. This may stem from a read error, because a much larger clone lies one nucleotide away. The V call is TRBV7-9, the J call TRBJ2-1; D is possibly TRBD2 (6 bases). The CDR3 length is 12 residues. Germline loops: CDR1 SEHNR, CDR2 FQNEAQ (reference sequence). The CDR3 loop is CANSLAVNEQFF. The CDR3 coding sequence is TGTGCCAACAGCTTAGCGGTCAATGAGCAGTTCTTC.

This clonotype appeared many times. This chain connects TRBV11-2 to TRBJ2-2; 7 bases are shared with TRBD1. Germline V lookup: CDR1 SGHAT, CDR2 FQNNGV. With V trimmed by 0 bases and J by 0 bases, 4 bases remained unmatched. This CDR3 region has 17 residues. The CDR3 loop is CASSLDYRGPNTGELFF. CDR3 nucleotides: TGTGCCAGCAGCTTAGATTACAGGGGCCCGAACACCGGGGAGCTGTTTTTT.

At least ten counts were recorded for this clonotype. The chain uses TRBV7-2 and TRBJ2-3; TRBD2 aligns across 12 bases. V gave up 0 bases and J gave up 11 bases; unmatched junction bases: 12. Germline CDR1 and CDR2: SGHTA and FQGNSA. The CDR3 length is 17 residues. The CDR3 DNA is TGTGCCAGCAGCTTAGCGGAAGGACTAGCGGGGACCTATGGGCAGTATTTT. It yields the protein CASSLAEGLAGTYGQYF.